One and the same sample provided the 31 T cell receptor beta chains below, sequenced in a study of blood T cell repertoires in COVID-19. Profiling relied on immunoSEQ multiplex PCR, and the TCRdb table lists in-frame clones only, not all of them. Of roughly 140,000 clones detected, over 60% appear once; the ten largest clones hold about 3.8%. The material sequenced was peripheral blood. The receptor source for this set is an elderly woman with acute or convalescent COVID-19.

The gene calls are TRBV27 and TRBJ1-6, with D unclear. Germline CDR1 MNHEY, CDR2 SMNVEV (reference sequence). CDR3 length equals 16 residues. The V end lost 11 bases, the J end lost 0 bases, and 17 bases lay between the germline ends. Here the CDR3 reads CAGPFGGSSYNSPLHF. In DNA form, the CDR3 reads TGTGCCGGCCCATTTGGAGGGAGCTCCTATAATTCACCCCTCCACTTT.

This clone has only one observation. CDR3 sequence: CAWTQGGETQYF. The CDR3 DNA sequence: TGTGCCTGGACTCAGGGGGGAGAGACCCAGTACTTC. V is TRBV30 and J is TRBJ2-5, with a possible D match to TRBD1 (7 bases). Per germline, CDR1 GTSNPN and CDR2 SVGIG (reference sequence). The V end lost 4 bases, the J end lost 4 bases, and 10 bases lay between the germline ends. The CDR3 is 12 residues long.

This clone was seen more than once but under ten times. The chain employs TRBV4-2 and TRBJ2-2, with 7 bases that match TRBD1. Looked up from germline, CDR1 is LGHNA and CDR2 is YNFKEQ. The CDR3 runs to 15 residues. V shed 3 bases, J shed 2 bases, and the junction held 3 bases outside the gene matches. The CDR3 is CASSHNRGNTGELFF. CDR3 sequence (DNA): TGTGCCAGCAGCCATAACAGGGGAAACACCGGGGAGCTGTTTTTT.

The chain combines TRBV6-6 with TRBJ2-3, with D uncertain. The CDR3 extends over 14 amino acids. V was clipped by 4 bases and J by 3 bases, with 11 bases between them. Germline assignment: CDR1 MNHNY and CDR2 SVGAGI (reference sequence). Here the CDR3 reads CASSWADVTDTQYF. The CDR3 region has the DNA TGTGCCAGCAGTTGGGCAGATGTTACAGATACGCAGTATTTT.

The gene calls are TRBV11-2 and TRBJ2-1; 7 nucleotides align to TRBD1. The CDR3 runs 15 residues. Germline V gene data show CDR1 as SGHAT and CDR2 as FQNNGV. J was trimmed by 9 bases and V by 6 bases; bases with no gene match: 14. The CDR3: CASSPQGIEGIEQFF. CDR3 in DNA: TGTGCCAGCAGTCCACAGGGGATAGAAGGAATTGAGCAGTTCTTC.

V gene TRBV19 combines with J gene TRBJ1-2; a possible D gene is TRBD1 (6 bases). The CDR3 consists of 14 residues. Between the trimmed V and J ends, which lost 1 base and 7 bases, there was a span of 13 bases. Germline V gene sequence: CDR1 LNHDA, CDR2 SQIVND (reference sequence). The CDR3 coding sequence is TGTGCCAGTAGTATAGGCACAGGGCCCTTTGGCTACACCTTC. It translates to CASSIGTGPFGYTF.

The chain couples TRBV6-5 to TRBJ1-3; 7 positions agree with TRBD1. The CDR3 is 14 residues long. Germline V lookup: CDR1 MNHEY, CDR2 SVGAGI. Trimming cost V 6 bases and J 3 bases; bases outside gene matches: 5. The CDR3 DNA reads TGTGCCAGCAGCTCAACAGGGGATGGAAACACCATATATTTT. It encodes CASSSTGDGNTIYF.

The DNA of the CDR3 is TGTGCCAGCAGTCGGACAGCCCAACAGAGTTATAGCAATCAGCCCCAGCATTTT. Encoded protein: CASSRTAQQSYSNQPQHF. The chain uses TRBV6-2 or TRBV6-3 and TRBJ1-5; tentatively, D is TRBD1 (6 bases). There are 18 residues in the CDR3. The ends were cut back, 5 bases at V and 0 bases at J, with 20 bases in the middle. From germline, CDR1 is MNHEY and CDR2 SVGEGT.

V usage is TRBV5-1 and J usage is TRBJ2-1; 7 positions match TRBD2. CDR1 is SGHRS and CDR2 is YFSETQ in the germline V gene. The CDR3 is made up of 16 amino acids. J was trimmed by 9 bases and V by 0 bases; bases with no gene match: 12. Written as DNA, the CDR3 is TGCGCCAGCAGCTTGGCCGGGGCGGGGGAACAGAGTGAGCAGTTCTTC. This gives the protein CASSLAGAGEQSEQFF.

This clone showed up just a few times. This chain uses TRBV29-1 with TRBJ2-1; no reliable D call. Germline V CDR1 and CDR2: SQVTM, ANQGSEA. The CDR3 extends over 12 amino acids. Trimming removed 1 base from V and 5 bases from J, with 6 bases in between. The CDR3 bases are TGCAGCGTTGAAGTTATCCACAATGAGCAGTTCTTC. Translated, it gives CSVEVIHNEQFF.

The chain combines TRBV3-1 (or the pseudogene TRBV3-2) with TRBJ1-6; D gene ambiguous. Trimming pared 3 bases from V and 13 bases from J, leaving 10 bases between. Germline CDR1 reads LGHDT; CDR2 reads YNNKEL (reference sequence). The CDR3 extends over 12 amino acids. Here the CDR3 DNA reads TGTGCCAGCAGCCATATCTTGTCCCCCCTCCACTTT. This codes for CASSHILSPLHF.

This chain joins TRBV10-3 and TRBJ2-5; maybe TRBD2 (5 bases). Trimming stripped 10 bases from V and 5 bases from J, with 11 bases between. Germline CDR1 is ENHRY and CDR2 is SYGVKD. CDR3 length equals 11 residues. In DNA, the CDR3 is TGTGCCACCCTAGCCCGGGAGACCCAGTACTTC. Protein: CATLARETQYF.

J is TRBJ2-7 and V is TRBV3-1 (or the pseudogene TRBV3-2), with 10 bases matching TRBD2. There are 15 residues in the CDR3. V gave up 4 bases and J gave up 0 bases; unmatched junction bases: 3. Germline V lookup: CDR1 LGHDT, CDR2 YNNKEL (reference sequence). DNA for the CDR3: TGTGCCAGCAGCCTACGGACTAGCGGCTCCTACGAGCAGTACTTC. Translation: CASSLRTSGSYEQYF.

The J gene is TRBJ1-2, the V gene TRBV3-1 (or the pseudogene TRBV3-2); possible D gene TRBD1, 6 bases. V was cut by 2 bases and J by 5 bases, with 18 bases left in between. CDR1 is LGHDT and CDR2 is YNNKEL in the germline V gene (reference sequence). This CDR3 comprises 16 residues. The chain's CDR3 is CASSQLTTGPQYGYTF. The CDR3, as DNA: TGTGCCAGCAGCCAACTCACGACAGGCCCCCAGTATGGCTACACCTTC.

Worth noting for this clone: The junction does not match germline at one end; this may be a read error. The chain is built from TRBV14 and TRBJ1-3; D gene ambiguous. Germline CDR1 SGHDN, CDR2 FVKESK. The CDR3 loop spans 13 amino acids. CDR3 protein: CAGSQVPRNTIYF. Here the CDR3 DNA reads TGTGCCGGCAGCCAAGTTCCCAGAAACACCATATATTTT.

This chain links TRBV6-5 with TRBJ2-7; 9 bases are shared with TRBD1. Germline V gene lookup returns CDR1 MNHEY and CDR2 SVGAGI. This CDR3 region has 15 residues. With 6 bases clipped from V and 5 bases from J, the junction kept 11 bases outside the gene matches. CDR3 sequence reads: CASSPTGGIPNEQYF. CDR3 nucleotides: TGTGCCAGCAGCCCCACAGGGGGCATCCCCAACGAGCAGTACTTC.

The rearrangement links TRBV6-2 or TRBV6-3 to TRBJ1-5; D not certain. Per the germline V gene, CDR1 is MNHEY and CDR2 is SVGEGT. The CDR3 contains 16 residues. V shed 5 bases and J shed 4 bases, with 18 bases lying between them. CDR3 sequence: CASSKNWREQNQPQHF. The CDR3 nucleotides are TGTGCCAGCAGTAAGAACTGGAGGGAGCAGAATCAGCCCCAGCATTTT.

The CDR3 coding sequence is TGTGCCAGCAGCCAAGATTGGCAGGGAAATTCTGAAGCTTTCTTT. Amino acid sequence: CASSQDWQGNSEAFF. This chain links TRBV3-1 (or the pseudogene TRBV3-2) with TRBJ1-1, with D possibly matching TRBD1 (5 bases). V was shortened by 0 bases and J by 6 bases, with 14 bases between the two germline ends. CDR1 and CDR2 from the germline V gene are LGHDT and YNNKEL (reference sequence). CDR3 length: 15 residues.

This clone was seen a few times. The V gene is TRBV30, the J gene TRBJ1-5; 7 nucleotides line up with TRBD1. V lost 3 bases, J lost 2 bases, and 4 bases stayed unmatched. CDR1 is GTSNPN and CDR2 is SVGIG in the germline V gene (reference sequence). CDR3 length: 14 amino acids. The CDR3 nucleotides read TGTGCCTGGAGGGGAACAGGGGGCAATCAGCCCCAGCATTTT. It translates to CAWRGTGGNQPQHF.

The chain joins TRBV5-3 to TRBJ2-1; weak D call: TRBD2 (5 bases). Being an ORF, TRBV5-3 has a function that is uncertain. The CDR3 covers 12 residues. V was trimmed by 4 bases and J by 10 bases, leaving 12 bases between them. Written as DNA, the CDR3 is TGTGCCAGAAGCGCACTAGAGCGAGAGCAGTTCTTC. It is translated as CARSALEREQFF.

This sequence joins TRBV6-5 and TRBJ1-1; D is undetermined. The CDR3 is made up of 13 amino acids. The V and J ends lost 6 bases and 5 bases respectively, with 13 bases between them. CDR1 and CDR2 (germline): MNHEY, SVGAGI. CDR3 residues: CASRLPLATEAFF. The CDR3 bases are TGTGCCAGCAGACTACCGTTGGCGACTGAAGCTTTCTTT.

The genes are TRBV6-5 and TRBJ1-5; the D is unclear. Germline CDR1 is MNHEY and CDR2 is SVGAGI. The length of the CDR3 is 15 residues. V was pared by 4 bases and J by 1 base, with 11 bases between. Here the CDR3 reads CASSSRPRSNQPQHF. CDR3 coding DNA: TGTGCCAGCAGTTCCCGACCGCGGAGCAATCAGCCCCAGCATTTT.

The genes are TRBV2 and TRBJ1-2; 8 bases are shared with TRBD1. The CDR3 runs 13 residues. Germline V gene data show CDR1 as SNHLY and CDR2 as FYNNEI. V lost 6 bases, J lost 2 bases, and 2 bases stayed unmatched. CDR3 amino acids: CASRQGGNYGYTF. CDR3 sequence (DNA): TGTGCCAGCAGACAGGGGGGAAACTATGGCTACACCTTC.

This sequence joins TRBV30 and TRBJ2-3, with TRBD1 matching over 9 bases. This CDR3 has 14 residues. From germline, CDR1 is GTSNPN and CDR2 SVGIG (reference sequence). V trimming: 6 bases; J trimming: 1 base; junction bases outside the gene matches: 5. The CDR3 DNA follows: TGTGCCTGCCCCCGGGACAGGGGCACAGATACGCAGTATTTT. Translated: CACPRDRGTDTQYF.

The rearrangement links TRBV19 to TRBJ1-1, with D perhaps matching TRBD1 (6 bases). With 3 bases removed from V and 5 bases from J, the gap between germline ends came to 10 bases. The germline gives CDR1 LNHDA, CDR2 SQIVND (reference sequence). This CDR3 comprises 13 residues. CDR3 residues: CASSIDRWTEAFF. The CDR3 DNA reads as TGTGCCAGTAGTATCGACAGGTGGACTGAAGCTTTCTTT.

V and J are TRBV7-9 and TRBJ1-4; D is unresolved. Germline V lookup: CDR1 SEHNR, CDR2 FQNEAQ (reference sequence). V shed 0 bases and J shed 7 bases, with 18 bases lying between them. The CDR3 loop spans 17 amino acids. This chain's CDR3 is CASSLARVVVFGEKLFF. For the CDR3, the DNA is TGTGCCAGCAGCTTAGCGAGGGTAGTCGTATTCGGTGAAAAACTGTTTTTT.

The chain has TRBV4-3 and TRBJ2-3; a weak D match, TRBD2 (5 bases). Germline V gene sequence: CDR1 LGHNA, CDR2 YSLEER. Trimming stripped 0 bases from V and 6 bases from J, with 13 bases between. The CDR3 is made up of 15 amino acids. The CDR3 DNA reads TGCGCCAGCAGCCAAGAGGGAGCAGTTTCGGATACGCAGTATTTT. Protein product: CASSQEGAVSDTQYF.

The chain combines TRBV5-1 with TRBJ1-5; 7 bases map to TRBD1. Germline-derived CDR1 and CDR2 are SGHRS and YFSETQ. CDR3 length: 15 amino acids. Trimming removed 0 bases from V and 5 bases from J; junction bases left unmatched: 5. In nucleotides, the CDR3 is TGCGCCAGCAGCTTGGCCGGGACAGACTATCAGCCCCAGCATTTT. It codes for CASSLAGTDYQPQHF.

The J gene is TRBJ2-2, the V gene TRBV5-1, with D tentatively TRBD2 (6 bases). The germline gives CDR1 SGHRS, CDR2 YFSETQ. The CDR3 runs to 15 residues. V gave up 2 bases and J gave up 6 bases, with 14 bases separating them. The CDR3: CASSLGLSGAGELFF. The CDR3 coding sequence is TGCGCCAGCAGCTTAGGTTTATCGGGGGCCGGGGAGCTGTTTTTT.

J is TRBJ1-2 and V is TRBV2; 7 bases agree with TRBD1. This CDR3 is 12 amino acids long. CDR1 is SNHLY, CDR2 FYNNEI, per germline. J was trimmed by 4 bases and V by 7 bases; bases with no gene match: 3. The CDR3 spells CASKRDSYGYTF. CDR3 bases: TGTGCCAGCAAACGGGACAGCTATGGCTACACCTTC.

The genes are TRBV2 and TRBJ1-4; TRBD1 matches at 7 bases. The germline CDR1 and CDR2 sequences are SNHLY and FYNNEI. After removal of 7 bases from V and 8 bases from J, the junction contained 4 bases not matched to a gene. CDR3 size: 12 residues. CDR3 loop: CASKYRGEKLFF. DNA of the CDR3: TGTGCCAGCAAGTACAGGGGCGAAAAACTGTTTTTT. The full variable domain, its missing parts supplied by reference TRBV2 and TRBJ1-4, is EPEVTQTPSHQVTQMGQEVILRCVPISNHLYFYWYRQILGQKVEFLVSFYNNEISEKSEIFDDQFSVERPDGSNFTLKIRSTKLEDSAMYFCASKYRGEKLFFGSGTQLSVL.